One sample yielded the 20 T cell receptor beta chains listed below, sequenced in a study of T cells expressing NK-cell markers. Using the 5' RACE reads, TCRdb records one entry per CDR3 protein without DNA. This table holds some 440,000 distinct CDR3 sequences. Sample: blood T cells: a sorted CD56 or NKG2C T cell subset, CD4+ or CD8+ T cells, or bulk PBMC T cells (not recorded which). The receptors come from a woman between 50 and 59 years old in good health.

This CDR3 reads CSARKTESSYNSPLHF. This chain joins TRBV20-1 and TRBJ1-6. The germline CDR1 and CDR2 sequences are DFQATT and SNEGSKA (reference sequence). The CDR3 totals 16 residues.

The rearrangement links TRBV25-1 to TRBJ2-2; the D gene TCRdb calls, TRBD1, cannot be checked with no DNA. Germline V gene lookup returns CDR1 MGHDK and CDR2 SYGVNS. CDR3 size: 14 residues. The CDR3 spells CASSEAGVTGELFF.

The rearrangement links TRBV12-3 or TRBV12-4 to TRBJ2-1. The CDR3 totals 13 residues. The CDR3 sequence is CASSFRLGGEQFF.

The chain uses TRBV12-3 or TRBV12-4 and TRBJ2-3; with no DNA, the TCRdb D assignment of TRBD2 cannot be verified. The length of the CDR3 is 16 residues. This CDR3 is CASSPWTSGSKDTQYF.

This chain uses TRBV12-3 or TRBV12-4 with TRBJ2-5; TCRdb designates TRBD1, a call that cannot be tested without DNA. The CDR3 covers 15 residues. The CDR3 loop is CASSFISGAQETQYF.

The chain uses TRBV20-1 and TRBJ2-5; there is no DNA to check the TCRdb D call of TRBD2. The length of the CDR3 is 15 residues. Germline V gives CDR1 DFQATT, CDR2 SNEGSKA (reference sequence). The CDR3 protein is CSARGLAGIQETQYF.

CDR3 sequence: CASSLAAGTGGVQPQHF. This rearrangement joins TRBV5-5 to TRBJ1-5; TCRdb's assignment of TRBD1 cannot be checked, as there is no DNA. The length of the CDR3 is 17 residues. Germline assignment: CDR1 SGHKS and CDR2 YYEKEE (reference sequence).

This chain joins TRBV12-3 or TRBV12-4 and TRBJ2-3; TCRdb returns TRBD2, unconfirmable since there is no DNA. CDR3 length: 15 amino acids. Here the CDR3 reads CASSTTSGRVDTQYF.

The chain couples TRBV11-2 to TRBJ1-2; the D call from TCRdb, TRBD1, cannot be confirmed without DNA. CDR3 length equals 15 residues. Germline V CDR1 and CDR2: SGHAT, FQNNGV. The CDR3 loop is CASSLGDSQTYGYTF. The full variable domain, with the rest looked up from reference TRBV11-2 and TRBJ1-2, is EAGVAQSPRYKIIEKRQSVAFWCNPISGHATLYWYQQILGQGPKLLIQFQNNGVVDDSQLPKDRFSAERLKGVDSTLKIQPAKLEDSAVYLCASSLGDSQTYGYTFGSGTRLTVV.

This CDR3 is CASSRDRAGTEAFF. The chain links TRBV5-1 to TRBJ1-1; as DNA is missing, the TRBD1 call by TCRdb cannot be tested. Germline V gives CDR1 SGHRS, CDR2 YFSETQ. This CDR3 spans 14 amino acids. The variable domain in full, with the rest retrieved from reference TRBV5-1 and TRBJ1-1, is KAGVTQTPRYLIKTRGQQVTLSCSPISGHRSVSWYQQTPGQGLQFLFEYFSETQRNKGNFPGRFSGRQFSNSRSEMNVSTLELGDSALYLCASSRDRAGTEAFFGQGTRLTVV.

The chain links TRBV4-1 to TRBJ2-4; the D call from TCRdb, TRBD2, cannot be confirmed without DNA. The CDR3 consists of 12 residues. Germline V gene lookup returns CDR1 MGHRA and CDR2 YSYEKL. The CDR3 reads CASSQAGNIQYF.

This sequence joins TRBV6-6 and TRBJ2-2; there is no DNA to check the TCRdb D call of TRBD2. CDR1 is MNHNY, CDR2 SVGAGI, per germline (reference sequence). This CDR3 is 13 amino acids long. The CDR3 is CASTARETGELFF.

The chain combines TRBV2 with TRBJ2-1. CDR3 length: 13 amino acids. Germline CDR1 reads SNHLY; CDR2 reads FYNNEI. The chain's CDR3 is CASNVDGSNEQFF.

The chain links TRBV7-9 to TRBJ1-3; TCRdb outputs TRBD1, but without DNA this stays unchecked. Germline V gene data show CDR1 as SEHNR and CDR2 as FQNEAQ (reference sequence). CDR3 length: 15 amino acids. The CDR3 spells CASSLTWTAGNTIYF.

This chain uses TRBV7-9 with TRBJ1-5; TCRdb gives TRBD1 as the D gene, but with no DNA this cannot be confirmed. The germline V gene has CDR1 SEHNR and CDR2 FQNEAQ (reference sequence). The CDR3 runs 13 residues. CDR3 in amino acids: CASTPGQGQPQHF.

This chain joins TRBV3-1 and TRBJ2-6; checking the TCRdb D call of TRBD2 is not possible without DNA. The CDR3 covers 17 residues. Looked up from germline, CDR1 is LGHDT and CDR2 is YNNKEL (reference sequence). The CDR3 is CASSLGTASSGANVLTF. The full variable domain, rest sourced from reference TRBV3-1 and TRBJ2-6, is DTAVSQTPKYLVTQMGNDKSIKCEQNLGHDTMYWYKQDSKKFLKIMFSYNNKELIINETVPNRFSPKSPDKAHLNLHINSLELGDSAVYFCASSLGTASSGANVLTFGAGSRLTVL.

The chain employs TRBV20-1 and TRBJ2-5; TCRdb's D call of TRBD2 is untestable without DNA. CDR1 and CDR2 (germline): DFQATT, SNEGSKA (reference sequence). The CDR3 contains 13 residues. CDR3: CSVSEGRGETQYF.

This CDR3 reads CASSLGGSYGYTF. V gene TRBV7-2 combines with J gene TRBJ1-2. The CDR3 sequence is 13 residues long. The germline gives CDR1 SGHTA, CDR2 FQGNSA. Full variable domain (remainder filled in from reference TRBV7-2 and TRBJ1-2): GAGVSQSPSNKVTEKGKDVELRCDPISGHTALYWYRQSLGQGLEFLIYFQGNSAPDKSGLPSDRFSAERTGGSVSTLTIQRTQQEDSAVYLCASSLGGSYGYTFGSGTRLTVV.

The chain uses TRBV24-1 and TRBJ2-2; with no DNA, the TCRdb D assignment of TRBD1 cannot be verified. Germline V gene data show CDR1 as KGHDR and CDR2 as SFDVKD. The CDR3 has 16 residues. CDR3: CATSVPRGDGTGELFF.

The genes are TRBV20-1 and TRBJ2-1; TCRdb names TRBD2, which stays unverified in the absence of DNA. The CDR3 has 19 amino acids. Germline V gene data show CDR1 as DFQATT and CDR2 as SNEGSKA (reference sequence). Here the CDR3 reads CSARDQGGTSGRSYNEQFF.